The 9 T cell receptor beta chains reported below all come from one sample, sequenced in a study of blood T cells in healthy people across ages. A J-beta primer mix and a sample-barcoded 5' primer were used in a second PCR of roughly 6 to 11 cycles. TCRdb analysed the 5' RACE reads with MiXCR anew, one entry per CDR3 protein. The data show fewer than 1,000,000 distinct CDR3 sequences, with about half seen just once and about a sixth held by the top ten. The sample consisted of blood. Every receptor here comes from a man older than 75 in good health.

The chain has TRBV12-3 or TRBV12-4 and TRBJ2-1, with TRBD2 matching 8 bases. The CDR3 is 15 amino acids. V shed 1 base, J shed 8 bases, and the junction held 7 bases outside the gene matches. The CDR3 coding sequence is TGTGCCAGCAGTTTAGAGACGGGAGGGCCGGATGAGCAGTTCTTC. Its translation: CASSLETGGPDEQFF.

This clonotype came up many times. The rearrangement joins TRBV20-1 to TRBJ2-1; TRBD2 matches at 9 bases. Trimming at V came to 1 base and at J to 4 bases, leaving 5 bases not matched to a gene. Germline values: CDR1 DFQATT, CDR2 SNEGSKA (reference sequence). This CDR3 contains 15 residues. CDR3 coding DNA: TGCAGTGCTAGAGTAGGGCTAGCGGGATACAATGAGCAGTTCTTC. This codes for CSARVGLAGYNEQFF.

This chain joins TRBV6-5 and TRBJ2-5, with TRBD2 matching over 7 bases. This CDR3 region has 14 residues. V dropped 6 bases and J dropped 11; count of bases not matched to a gene: 15. Germline V gene sequence: CDR1 MNHEY, CDR2 SVGAGI. The CDR3 region has the DNA TGTGCCAGCAGCGGCCGGCGCAGGGAGGGTGAGCAGTACTTC. It is translated as CASSGRRREGEQYF.

To note about this clonotype: A much larger clonotype is one base distant, so this may be a read error. This chain uses TRBV29-1 with TRBJ2-1; D is possibly TRBD1 or TRBD2 (5 bases each). The J call is doubtful: the DNA matches TRBJ2-7 better. Germline assignment: CDR1 SQVTM and CDR2 ANQGSEA. This CDR3 has 14 residues. The chain's CDR3 is CSVEGGSSYNEQYF. In DNA, the CDR3 is TGCAGCGTTGAAGGGGGGAGCTCCTACAATGAGCAGTACTTC.

The V gene is TRBV14, the J gene TRBJ2-3, with TRBD1 matching 7 bases. This CDR3 spans 15 amino acids. CDR1 and CDR2 from the germline V gene are SGHDN and FVKESK. Trimming took 0 bases from V and 5 from J; bases not matched to a gene: 5. CDR3 amino acids: CASSQDLGGIDTQYF. For the CDR3, the DNA is TGTGCCAGCAGCCAAGATCTAGGGGGCATAGATACGCAGTATTTT.

This chain uses TRBV2 with TRBJ2-1; no firm D call. CDR1 is SNHLY and CDR2 is FYNNEI in the germline V gene. The V gene lost 8 bases and the J gene lost 0 bases, with 11 bases spanning the gap. This CDR3 has 14 residues. CDR3 bases: TGTGCCAGCCGAAAGACGAGCTCCTACAATGAGCAGTTCTTC. Translating it yields CASRKTSSYNEQFF. The whole variable domain, filled in from reference TRBV2 and TRBJ2-1, reads EPEVTQTPSHQVTQMGQEVILRCVPISNHLYFYWYRQILGQKVEFLVSFYNNEISEKSEIFDDQFSVERPDGSNFTLKIRSTKLEDSAMYFCASRKTSSYNEQFFGPGTRLTVL.

This clonotype was observed a handful of times. Here the CDR3 reads CASSLGFRAGTGELFF. The CDR3 nucleotides are TGTGCCAGCAGTTTAGGGTTCAGGGCGGGCACCGGGGAGCTGTTTTTT. The chain recombines TRBV28 with TRBJ2-2, with D perhaps matching TRBD1 or TRBD2 (5 bases each). CDR1 MDHEN and CDR2 SYDVKM come from the germline V gene. Between the trimmed V and J ends, which lost 2 bases and 4 bases, there was a span of 14 bases. The CDR3 length is 16 residues.

The V and J genes are TRBV2 and TRBJ1-6, with D perhaps TRBD1 (6 bases). This CDR3 has 13 residues. Germline CDR1 and CDR2: SNHLY and FYNNEI. The V gene lost 8 bases and the J gene lost 7 bases, with 12 bases spanning the gap. The CDR3 loop is CASRWTANSPLHF. CDR3 DNA: TGTGCCAGCCGTTGGACAGCAAATTCACCCCTCCACTTT.

The chain couples TRBV13 to TRBJ2-1; 10 bases match TRBD2. The CDR3 covers 17 residues. Looked up from germline, CDR1 is PRHDT and CDR2 is FYEKMQ (reference sequence). The junction had 4 bases not matched to a gene; V was cut back by 2 bases and J by 0 bases. The CDR3 loop is CASSLQAGGISYNEQFF. In DNA form, the CDR3 reads TGTGCCAGCAGCTTACAAGCGGGGGGGATCTCCTACAATGAGCAGTTCTTC.